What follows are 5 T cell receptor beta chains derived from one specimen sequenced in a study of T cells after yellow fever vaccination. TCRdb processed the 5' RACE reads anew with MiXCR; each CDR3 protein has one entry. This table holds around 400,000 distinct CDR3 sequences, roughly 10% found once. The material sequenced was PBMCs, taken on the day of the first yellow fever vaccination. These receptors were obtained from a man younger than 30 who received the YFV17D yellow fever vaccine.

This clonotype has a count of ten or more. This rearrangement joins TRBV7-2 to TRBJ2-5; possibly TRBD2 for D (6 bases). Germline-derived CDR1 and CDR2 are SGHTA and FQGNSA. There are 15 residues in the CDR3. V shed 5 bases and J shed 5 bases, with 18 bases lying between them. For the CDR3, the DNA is TGTGCCAGCAGCCAACAGCGGGCCCCCGAGGAGACCCAGTACTTC. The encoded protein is CASSQQRAPEETQYF.

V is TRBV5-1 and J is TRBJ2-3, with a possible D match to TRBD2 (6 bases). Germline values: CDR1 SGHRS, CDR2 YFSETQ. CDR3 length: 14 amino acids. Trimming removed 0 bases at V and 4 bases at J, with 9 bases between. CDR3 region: CASSLEGTSDTQYF. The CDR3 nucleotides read TGCGCCAGCAGCTTGGAAGGGACTTCAGATACGCAGTATTTT.

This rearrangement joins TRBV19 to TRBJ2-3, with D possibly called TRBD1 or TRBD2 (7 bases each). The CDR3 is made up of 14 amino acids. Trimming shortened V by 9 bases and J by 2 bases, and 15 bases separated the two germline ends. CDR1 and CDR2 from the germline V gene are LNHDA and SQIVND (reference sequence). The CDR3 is CASGRTGYTDTQYF. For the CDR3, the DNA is TGTGCCAGCGGGAGGACAGGCTACACAGATACGCAGTATTTT.

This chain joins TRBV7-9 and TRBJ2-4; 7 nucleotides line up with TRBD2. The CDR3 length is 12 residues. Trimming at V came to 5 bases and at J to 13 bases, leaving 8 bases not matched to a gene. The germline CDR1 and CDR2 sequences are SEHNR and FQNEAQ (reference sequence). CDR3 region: CASSRGGGRQYF. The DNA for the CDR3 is TGTGCCAGCAGCCGAGGCGGGGGACGGCAGTACTTC.

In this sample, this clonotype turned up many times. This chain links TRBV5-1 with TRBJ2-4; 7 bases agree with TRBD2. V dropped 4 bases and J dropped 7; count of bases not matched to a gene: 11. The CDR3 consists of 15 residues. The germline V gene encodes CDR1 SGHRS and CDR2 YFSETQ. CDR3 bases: TGCGCCAGCAGCACTACGGGGGAGGGGCTGAACATTCAGTACTTC. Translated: CASSTTGEGLNIQYF.